The 7 T cell receptor beta chains presented below share a single source sample, sequenced in a study of control samples from healthy donors and cancer patients. The data were produced by immunoSEQ multiplex PCR, yet TCRdb's version contains in-frame clones alone and is incomplete. The data show fewer than 200,000 clones, around 90% seen once. Sequencing was performed on blood. The receptors were gathered from a man in his thirties or forties in good health.

The V call is TRBV28, the J call TRBJ1-3; D not resolved. The germline V and J ends were trimmed by 8 bases and 0 bases, with 17 bases remaining between them. Germline values: CDR1 MDHEN, CDR2 SYDVKM. The length of the CDR3 is 16 residues. CDR3 sequence (DNA): TGTGCCAGCCAACTCCAGCACAGCCGCTCTGGAAACACCATATATTTT. This gives the protein CASQLQHSRSGNTIYF.

This clone was observed a handful of times. The chain couples TRBV29-1 to TRBJ1-5; D is unresolved. The CDR3 totals 14 residues. The V gene's germline CDR1 is SQVTM and CDR2 ANQGSEA. V was clipped by 4 bases and J by 7 bases, with 17 bases between them. The CDR3 nucleotides are TGCAGCGTTGTGGGGTCGGATCCGAAGCAGCCCCAGCATTTT. Encoded protein: CSVVGSDPKQPQHF.

This chain's CDR3 is CATSTMGVNQPQHF. The CDR3 DNA reads as TGTGCCACCTCTACAATGGGGGTAAATCAGCCCCAGCATTTT. This chain joins TRBV2 and TRBJ1-5; weak D call: TRBD1 (5 bases). V gave up 10 bases and J gave up 4 bases, with 17 bases separating them. This CDR3 is 14 amino acids long. Per germline, CDR1 SNHLY and CDR2 FYNNEI.

The chain recombines TRBV7-2 with TRBJ1-5; 7 bases agree with TRBD1. The CDR3 consists of 17 residues. The J segment lost 3 bases and the V segment lost 0 bases, leaving 8 bases of the junction unmatched. Germline CDR1 reads SGHTA; CDR2 reads FQGNSA. The CDR3 is CASSLAKTGQLNQPQHF. CDR3 DNA sequence: TGTGCCAGCAGCTTAGCTAAAACGGGACAGCTCAATCAGCCCCAGCATTTT.

V usage is TRBV29-1 and J usage is TRBJ2-5; D might be TRBD1 or TRBD2, each matching 6 bases. Germline lookup yields CDR1 SQVTM and CDR2 ANQGSEA. This CDR3 comprises 13 residues. Between the trimmed V and J ends, which lost 7 bases and 2 bases, there was a span of 14 bases. CDR3 region: CSAGGGTQETQYF. The CDR3 DNA reads as TGCAGCGCCGGCGGAGGGACACAAGAGACCCAGTACTTC.

This clone was detected only once. This chain uses TRBV27 with TRBJ1-2, with D perhaps matching TRBD1 (6 bases). The V gene lost 3 bases and the J gene lost 5 bases, with 10 bases spanning the gap. Germline values: CDR1 MNHEY, CDR2 SMNVEV (reference sequence). This CDR3 contains 13 residues. CDR3 sequence: CASSFEGGYGYTF. CDR3 DNA: TGTGCCAGCAGTTTCGAAGGGGGTTATGGCTACACCTTC.

This chain joins TRBV10-3 and TRBJ1-1, with a possible D match to TRBD1 (5 bases). This CDR3 contains 15 residues. Germline CDR1 ENHRY, CDR2 SYGVKD. V was trimmed by 3 bases and J by 0 bases, leaving 11 bases between them. The CDR3 DNA reads as TGTGCCATCAGTGATTCGGGGCGCCTGAACACTGAAGCTTTCTTT. This translates into CAISDSGRLNTEAFF.